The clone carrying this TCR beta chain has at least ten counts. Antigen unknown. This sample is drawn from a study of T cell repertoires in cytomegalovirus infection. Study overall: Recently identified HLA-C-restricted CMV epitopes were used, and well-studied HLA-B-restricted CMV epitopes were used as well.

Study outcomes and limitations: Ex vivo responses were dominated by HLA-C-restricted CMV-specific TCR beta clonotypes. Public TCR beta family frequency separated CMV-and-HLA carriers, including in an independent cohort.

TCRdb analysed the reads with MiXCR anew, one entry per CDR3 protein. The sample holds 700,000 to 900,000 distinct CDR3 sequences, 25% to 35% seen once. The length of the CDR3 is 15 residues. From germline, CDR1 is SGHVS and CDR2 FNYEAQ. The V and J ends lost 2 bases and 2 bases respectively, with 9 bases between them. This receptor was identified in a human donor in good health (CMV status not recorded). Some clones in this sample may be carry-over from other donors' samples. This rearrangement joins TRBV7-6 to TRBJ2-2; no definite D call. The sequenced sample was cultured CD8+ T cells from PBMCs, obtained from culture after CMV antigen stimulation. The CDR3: CASSLIGVNTGELFF. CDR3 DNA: TGTGCCAGCAGCTTAATTGGGGTTAACACCGGGGAGCTGTTTTTT.